The present T cell receptor beta chain was sequenced within a study of T-cell reconstitution after alpha-beta-depleted transplantation in children. Study findings and constraints: Counts and diversity of T cells one year after transplant came mostly from newly produced T cells. Expanded graft clones numbering several hundred reportedly gave rise to alpha-beta T cells about two months after transplant. Surviving thymic progenitors and recipient T cells were the source of high TCRbeta diversity at day 60 in some patients.

V lost 0 bases and J 5 bases, leaving 19 bases between the germline ends. Germline values: CDR1 DFQATT, CDR2 SNEGSKA (reference sequence). This CDR3 is 16 amino acids long. A library of TCRbeta sequences, prepared with unique molecular identifiers, was generated. TCRdb processed the PCR reads anew with MiXCR; each CDR3 protein has one entry. The table includes around 200,000 distinct CDR3 sequences, 7% to 9% detected once. This clonotype came up a few times. Its antigen is undetermined. The V call is TRBV20-1, the J call TRBJ2-5; unclear D gene. The TCR was taken from a male patient aged 2-15 years who had a stem cell transplant for acute myeloid leukemia, so the T cells may come from the graft donor. The sample was PBMCs, mostly from graft donor cells, taken 360 days after TCRalphabeta/CD19-depleted stem cell transplant. The CDR3: CSARDSRRVGRETQYF. CDR3 sequence (DNA): TGCAGTGCTAGAGATTCGAGGCGTGTAGGGCGGGAGACCCAGTACTTC.